This T cell receptor (beta chain) was captured by sequencing in a study of identical twins. MiXCR, applied by TCRdb to the 5' RACE reads, yields one record per CDR3 protein. The table lists some 270,000 distinct CDR3 sequences, approximately 8.6% of them singletons. On this clonotype itself: The antigen is undetermined.

V gave up 5 bases and J gave up 6 bases; unmatched junction bases: 10. The CDR3 totals 15 residues. Germline CDR1 DFQATT, CDR2 SNEGSKA (reference sequence). Study findings and constraints: Twins' excess sharing was less marked for out-of-frame beta sequences. Sequences that were out-of-frame, alpha and twin-shared displayed an excess of low generation probability.

The same data also contributed to another study, on yellow fever vaccine responses in identical twins.

The J gene is TRBJ2-2, the V gene TRBV20-1; TRBD1 aligns across 9 bases. What was sequenced was CD8+ T cells sorted from blood. The receptor comes from a woman aged 18-35 years in good health. CDR3 sequence reads: CSAQRGDRDSGELFF. The DNA of the CDR3 is TGCAGTGCTCAACGCGGGGACAGGGACTCCGGGGAGCTGTTTTTT.